This record covers a single T cell receptor (beta chain). This clone has more than one count but fewer than ten. This clone's antigen is unknown. Base qualities were left out, and no much larger clone turns up one base away. The sample is drawn from a study of blood T cell repertoires in COVID-19 (TCRdb year 2020). With respect to the entire study: Collaborator samples came from the United States, Italy and Spain and covered acute and convalescent phases of COVID-19. Subjects who had been exposed to COVID-19, were actively infected with it, or had recovered from it provided the deeply sampled blood TCRbeta repertoires that made up the dataset. Where HLA class I and class II types were available, the types were taken from metadata supplied by the sample provider, not from assay-based typing. The repertoires were released in a freely available public database meant as a resource for research on the immune response to SARS-CoV-2. The sample metadata nearly always contained a de-identified subject ID, COVID-19 status, age in years and sex. Samples came from the ongoing ImmuneRACE study (first 160 participants) plus 1,254 subjects from 6 global collaborators. The prospective study material was composed of cDNA or gDNA derived from T cells, B-cell-depleted T cells, or PBMCs. The study at large found these results: Clinical and demographic metadata were provided uncurated, with the amount varying by source and participant.

The collaborating institutions used their own protocols to collect whole blood in K2EDTA tubes. Collaborator samples were shipped for TCRbeta analysis as frozen whole blood, isolated PBMCs, or DNA extracted from either sample type. TCRbeta CDR3 regions were amplified from genomic DNA by means of the immunoSEQ Assay, a bias-controlled multiplex PCR. As for the authors' bioinformatics: The number of nucleated cells in each sample was estimated from the amplification of reference gene primers within the assay. To quantify the absolute abundance of each unique TCRbeta CDR3 rearrangement, sequence reads were collapsed and filtered. For each sample, productive Simpson clonality was calculated as the square root of Simpson's diversity index over productive rearrangements. Entries here come from immuneACCESS through TCRdb and include only in-frame sequences with V and J called. Some clones fail to appear in such tables; in the studies checked, an unresolved V gene covers under half of the shortfall, and the cause of the remainder is unknown. V and J calls and clone size are copied from that table; D and trimming were computed from the DNA. The sample profile shows 65,000 or so clones; 87% of them were found once. The biggest ten clones account for 9.5% to 13% of the sample.

Looking up the germline V gene (reference sequence) yields CDR1 SGHNT and CDR2 YYREEE. From the cysteine through the phenylalanine, the CDR3 covers 14 amino acids. The read is trimmed to its CDR3 DNA, 42 bases read in frame from base 1. V was cut back by 4 bases and J by 1 base, leaving a gap of 9 bases between them. Sequenced material: peripheral blood. This TCR was sampled from a human donor with acute or convalescent COVID-19. The donor label of this sample is uncertain. Here the chain combines TRBV5-4 and TRBJ1-5, and perhaps TRBD1 as D gene, on 5 matching bases. CDR3 region: CASSLDRSNQPQHF. The bases read TGTGCCAGCAGCCTTGACAGAAGCAATCAGCCCCAGCATTTT.